This T cell receptor (beta chain) derives from a study of technical replicates of blood from several donors. There are 14 residues in the CDR3. Trimming took off 3 bases at V and 3 bases at J, with 9 bases between the two ends. The germline V gene encodes CDR1 MDHEN and CDR2 SYDVKM. Sequencing used immunoSEQ multiplex PCR; TCRdb keeps in-frame clones, though not all of them. The table records some 57,000 clones, around 97% of them present only once. This sequence joins TRBV28 and TRBJ1-5, with D unresolved. Specimen: T cells isolated from PBMCs. This TCR came from a human donor in good health. DNA of the CDR3: TGTGCCAGCAGTTTCCGGGAGTCCAATCAGCCCCAGCATTTT. This translates into CASSFRESNQPQHF.